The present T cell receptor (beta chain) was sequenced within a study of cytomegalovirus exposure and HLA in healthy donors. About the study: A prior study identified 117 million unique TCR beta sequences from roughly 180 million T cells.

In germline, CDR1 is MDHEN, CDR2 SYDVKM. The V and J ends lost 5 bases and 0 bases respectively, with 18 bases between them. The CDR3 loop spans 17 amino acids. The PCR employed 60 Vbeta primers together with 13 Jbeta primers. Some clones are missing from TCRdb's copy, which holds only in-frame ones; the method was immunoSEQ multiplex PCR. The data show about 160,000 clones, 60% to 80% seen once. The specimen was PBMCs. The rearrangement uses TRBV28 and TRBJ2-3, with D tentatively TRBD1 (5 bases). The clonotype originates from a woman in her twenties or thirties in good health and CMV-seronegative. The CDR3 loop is CASSRDPNRISTDTQYF. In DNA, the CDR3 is TGTGCCAGCAGTCGAGACCCAAACAGGATTAGCACAGATACGCAGTATTTT.